In its sample, the clone carrying this TCR beta chain was seen a few times. Antigen: not known. These data come from a study of T cells in Graves' hyperthyroidism and ophthalmopathy. Whole-study findings and limits: Peripheral blood also featured most of the thyroid clonotypes expanded above 0.001.

There were TCR beta CDR3 regions amplified from RNA transcripts. In the first-round RT-PCR of the TCR CDR3, the HTBI primer set was used. TCRdb re-analysed the multiplex PCR reads in MiXCR, keeping a single row per CDR3 protein. This table has 700,000 to 950,000 distinct CDR3 sequences, around a third appearing once. Germline CDR1 SGHTA, CDR2 FQGNSA. This CDR3 spans 15 amino acids. Trimming left V 2 bases short and J 2 bases short, with 13 bases between. Specimen: blood. The chain has TRBV7-2 and TRBJ2-7; D gene unclear. The source is a woman aged 40 to 55 with Graves' hyperthyroidism. In nucleotides, the CDR3 is TGTGCCAGCAGCTTATACGAGAACGTCCCCTACGAGCAGTACTTC. This codes for CASSLYENVPYEQYF.